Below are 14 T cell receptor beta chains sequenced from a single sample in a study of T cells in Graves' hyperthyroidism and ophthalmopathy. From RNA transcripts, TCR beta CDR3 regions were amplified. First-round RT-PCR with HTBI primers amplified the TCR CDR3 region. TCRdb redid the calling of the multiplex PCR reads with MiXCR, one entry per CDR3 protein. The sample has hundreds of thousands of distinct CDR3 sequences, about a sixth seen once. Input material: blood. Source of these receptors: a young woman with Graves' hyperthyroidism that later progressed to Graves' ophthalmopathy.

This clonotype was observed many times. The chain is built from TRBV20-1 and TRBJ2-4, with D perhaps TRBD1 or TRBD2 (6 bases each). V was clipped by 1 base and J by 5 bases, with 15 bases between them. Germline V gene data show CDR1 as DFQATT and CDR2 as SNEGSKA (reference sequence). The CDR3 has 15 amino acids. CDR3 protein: CSARGGGLAENIQYF. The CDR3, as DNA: TGCAGTGCTAGAGGAGGGGGACTGGCTGAAAACATTCAGTACTTC.

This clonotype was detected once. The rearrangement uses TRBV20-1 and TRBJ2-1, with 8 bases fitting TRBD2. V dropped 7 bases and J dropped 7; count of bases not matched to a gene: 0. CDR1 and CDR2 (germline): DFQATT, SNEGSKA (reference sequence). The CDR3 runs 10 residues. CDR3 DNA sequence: TGCAGTGAGCGGGGGAATGAGCAGTTCTTC. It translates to CSERGNEQFF.

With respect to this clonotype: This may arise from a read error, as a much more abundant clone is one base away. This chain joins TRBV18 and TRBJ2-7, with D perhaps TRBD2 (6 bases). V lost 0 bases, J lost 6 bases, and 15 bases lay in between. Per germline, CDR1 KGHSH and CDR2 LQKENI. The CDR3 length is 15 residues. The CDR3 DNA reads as TGTGCCAGCTCACCACCCGCCAGGGAGCGGGCCGAGCAGTACTTC. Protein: CASSPPARERAEQYF.

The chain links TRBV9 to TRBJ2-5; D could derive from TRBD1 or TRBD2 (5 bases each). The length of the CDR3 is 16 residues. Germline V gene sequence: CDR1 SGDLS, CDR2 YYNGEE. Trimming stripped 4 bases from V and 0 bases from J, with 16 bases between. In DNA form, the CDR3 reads TGTGCCAGCAGCCTCGGGGACGGAGAGTACCAAGAGACCCAGTACTTC. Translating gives CASSLGDGEYQETQYF.

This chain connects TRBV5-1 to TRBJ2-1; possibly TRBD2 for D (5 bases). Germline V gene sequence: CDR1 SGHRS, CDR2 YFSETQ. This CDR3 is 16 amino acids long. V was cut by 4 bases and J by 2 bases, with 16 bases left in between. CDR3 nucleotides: TGCGCCAGCAGCCCCCGCGCGGAGGTACCCTACAATGAGCAGTTCTTC. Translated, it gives CASSPRAEVPYNEQFF.

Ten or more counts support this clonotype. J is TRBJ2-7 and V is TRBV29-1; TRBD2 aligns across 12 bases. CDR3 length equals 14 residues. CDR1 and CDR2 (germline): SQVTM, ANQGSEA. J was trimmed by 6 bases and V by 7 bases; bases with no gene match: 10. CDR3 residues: CSARTSGNVGEQYF. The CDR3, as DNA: TGCAGCGCCCGGACTAGCGGGAATGTTGGCGAGCAGTACTTC.

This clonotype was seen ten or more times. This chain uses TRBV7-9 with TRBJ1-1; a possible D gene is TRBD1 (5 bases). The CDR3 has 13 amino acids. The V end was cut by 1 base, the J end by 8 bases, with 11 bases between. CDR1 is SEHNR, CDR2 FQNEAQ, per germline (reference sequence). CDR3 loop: CASSLVRGTEAFF. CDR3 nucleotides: TGTGCCAGCAGCTTAGTTAGGGGAACGGAAGCTTTCTTT.

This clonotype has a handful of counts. CDR3 residues: CASSQAVAGGQETQYF. The CDR3 region has the DNA TGCGCCAGCAGCCAAGCTGTAGCGGGAGGGCAAGAGACCCAGTACTTC. J is TRBJ2-5 and V is TRBV4-1; 11 bases align to TRBD2. V lost 1 base to trimming and J lost 2 bases; unmatched junction nucleotides: 3. The germline CDR1 and CDR2 sequences are MGHRA and YSYEKL. The CDR3 runs to 16 residues.

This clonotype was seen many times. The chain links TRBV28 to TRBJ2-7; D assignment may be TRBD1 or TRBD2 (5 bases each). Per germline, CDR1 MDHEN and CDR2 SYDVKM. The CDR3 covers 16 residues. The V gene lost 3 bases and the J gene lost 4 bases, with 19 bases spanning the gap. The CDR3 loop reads CASSLSTGTETYEQYF. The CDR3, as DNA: TGTGCCAGCAGTTTGTCTACTGGGACGGAAACATACGAGCAGTACTTC.

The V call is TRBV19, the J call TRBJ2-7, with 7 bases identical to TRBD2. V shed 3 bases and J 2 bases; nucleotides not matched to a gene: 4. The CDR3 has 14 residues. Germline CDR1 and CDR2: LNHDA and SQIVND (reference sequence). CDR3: CASSIRTRPYEQYF. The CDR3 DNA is TGTGCCAGTAGTATTAGGACTAGACCCTACGAGCAGTACTTC.

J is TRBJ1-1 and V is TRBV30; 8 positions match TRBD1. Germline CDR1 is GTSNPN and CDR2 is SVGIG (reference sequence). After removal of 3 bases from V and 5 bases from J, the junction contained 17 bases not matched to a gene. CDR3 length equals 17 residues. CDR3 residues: CAWSRERVGRGRTEAFF. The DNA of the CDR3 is TGTGCCTGGAGCCGAGAGAGAGTCGGCAGGGGGCGGACTGAAGCTTTCTTT.

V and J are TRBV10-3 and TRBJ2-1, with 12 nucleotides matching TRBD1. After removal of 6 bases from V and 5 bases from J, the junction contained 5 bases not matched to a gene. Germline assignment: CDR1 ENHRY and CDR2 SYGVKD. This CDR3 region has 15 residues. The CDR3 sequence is CAIRGQGATDNEQFF. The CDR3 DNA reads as TGTGCCATCAGGGGACAGGGGGCTACGGACAATGAGCAGTTCTTC.

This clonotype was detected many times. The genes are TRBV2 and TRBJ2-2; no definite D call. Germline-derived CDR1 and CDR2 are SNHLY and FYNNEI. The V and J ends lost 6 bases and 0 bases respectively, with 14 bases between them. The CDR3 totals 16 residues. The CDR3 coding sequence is TGTGCCAGCAGGTCAGGCTTGGGTGCGAACACCGGGGAGCTGTTTTTT. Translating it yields CASRSGLGANTGELFF.

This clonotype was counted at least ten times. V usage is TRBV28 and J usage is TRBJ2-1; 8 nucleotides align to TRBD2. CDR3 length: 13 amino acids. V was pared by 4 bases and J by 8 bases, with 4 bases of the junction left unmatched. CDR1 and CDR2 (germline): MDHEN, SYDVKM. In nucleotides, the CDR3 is TGTGCCAGCAGTTACAGCGGGAGTGATGAGCAGTTCTTC. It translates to CASSYSGSDEQFF.